Sequencing of this T cell receptor beta chain was carried out in a study of blood T cell repertoires in COVID-19 (dated by TCRdb to the early 2020s). Notes on the research overall: Samples covering the acute and convalescent phases of COVID-19 were provided by collaborators in the United States, Italy and Spain. The prospective study material was composed of cDNA or gDNA derived from T cells, B-cell-depleted T cells, or PBMCs. The dataset comprised deeply sampled blood TCRbeta repertoires from subjects exposed to, actively infected with, or recovered from COVID-19. A freely available public database, intended as a resource for researchers studying the immune response to SARS-CoV-2, is where the repertoires were released. The samples were drawn from the first 160 participants of the ongoing ImmuneRACE study and from roughly 1,300 subjects provided by 6 global collaborators. Nearly every sample came with metadata listing a de-identified subject ID, COVID-19 status, age in years and sex. Where HLA class I and class II types were available, the types were taken from metadata supplied by the sample provider, not from assay-based typing. What the research found in general, with its limitations: How much clinical and demographic metadata was included differed by source and by participant, and the metadata was provided uncurated.

TCRbeta CDR3 regions were amplified from genomic DNA using the immunoSEQ Assay, a bias-controlled multiplex PCR. In the paper's pipeline: The number of nucleated cells in each sample was estimated from the amplification of reference gene primers within the assay. Sequence reads were collapsed and filtered to measure the absolute abundance of every unique TCRbeta CDR3 rearrangement. For each sample, productive Simpson clonality was calculated as the square root of Simpson's diversity index over productive rearrangements. The table comes from immuneACCESS by way of TCRdb, which keeps in-frame sequences with V and J called. Part of the clones is missing from these tables; in studies checked, under half for an unresolved V gene and the rest for unknown reasons. That table supplies the V and J calls and clone size; D and trimming were determined from the DNA. Present in this sample are roughly 180,000 clones, around 83% of which were seen just once. The ten largest clones represent approximately 4% of the sample.

A remark on this clone: It has no known antigen specificity. No base quality information exists; no much larger clone differs at one position.

V is clipped by 6 bases and J by 7 bases, and the sequence between their germline boundaries is 12 bases long. CDR1 MNHEY and CDR2 SVGAGI are derived from the germline V gene. The CDR3 has 13 amino acids, counting the end cysteine and phenylalanine. The DNA shown is the 39-base CDR3, in frame from base 1. In the prospective study, participants were about 18 to 95 years old, resided in about two dozen geographic areas of the United States, and were enrolled through a virtual design. To assign participants to cohorts, the prospective study relied on clinical history that participants themselves reported in a screening survey and a study questionnaire. Each participant in the prospective study had whole blood, serum and a nasopharyngeal or oropharyngeal swab collected by mobile phlebotomists. Additional blood draws and questionnaires over an approximately 2-month period could optionally be provided by prospective study participants. Before DNA extraction, blood samples from the prospective study were shipped at room temperature or frozen.

The sequencing sample was made of PBMCs or T cells enriched from blood (not recorded which). This clonotype originated in a woman in her 50s in a cohort exposed to, infected with or recovered from COVID-19 (not recorded which). The sequence joins TRBV6-5 to TRBJ2-2, with the D gene call left open. The base sequence is TGTGCCAGCAGGTTCGTGAAGCGCGGGGAGCTGTTTTTT. Its translation reads: CASRFVKRGELFF.